Shown below are 28 T cell receptor beta chains from a single sample sequenced in a study of blood T cell repertoires in COVID-19. Measured with immunoSEQ multiplex PCR; TCRdb has only the in-frame clones, and not every one. Of about 230,000 clones in the sample, approximately 90% were seen once. The sample consisted of peripheral blood. These receptors were collected from a man aged 30 to 45 with COVID-19, enrolled during active disease.

This chain uses TRBV28 with TRBJ1-3; 10 nucleotides match TRBD1. With 7 bases clipped from V and 7 bases from J, the junction kept 7 bases outside the gene matches. Germline CDR1 MDHEN, CDR2 SYDVKM. The CDR3 contains 14 residues. CDR3 residues: CASTQPGQGNTIYF. CDR3 DNA sequence: TGTGCCAGCACCCAACCGGGACAGGGGAACACCATATATTTT.

The rearrangement uses TRBV7-6 and TRBJ2-7; D is possibly TRBD2 (7 bases). Germline CDR1 and CDR2: SGHVS and FNYEAQ. Trimming took off 2 bases at V and 4 bases at J, with 12 bases between the two ends. The CDR3 totals 14 residues. CDR3 amino acids: CASSLRGAGYEQYF. CDR3 sequence (DNA): TGTGCCAGCAGCTTACGGGGGGCAGGGTACGAGCAGTACTTC.

The rearrangement uses TRBV2 and TRBJ2-1; the D gene is possibly TRBD2 (6 bases). This CDR3 spans 11 amino acids. The germline V gene has CDR1 SNHLY and CDR2 FYNNEI. The CDR3 nucleotides read TGTGCAGCGGGTTTTCACAATGAGCAGTTCTTC. This codes for CAAGFHNEQFF.

The chain links TRBV7-9 to TRBJ2-1, with 7 bases that match TRBD2. J gave up 2 bases and V 5 bases, and 6 bases lay outside the gene matches. The germline gives CDR1 SEHNR, CDR2 FQNEAQ (reference sequence). This CDR3 has 15 amino acids. CDR3 loop: CASSLGLGTYNEQFF. The CDR3 region has the DNA TGTGCCAGCAGCCTAGGACTAGGGACCTACAATGAGCAGTTCTTC.

A single count supports this clone. The same CDR3 arises from other DNA sequences in this sample as well. The genes are TRBV7-2 and TRBJ1-5, with D uncertain. This CDR3 has 14 residues. Per germline, CDR1 SGHTA and CDR2 FQGNSA. Trimming shortened V by 0 bases and J by 0 bases, and 3 bases separated the two germline ends. Here the CDR3 DNA reads TGTGCCAGCAGCTTAGCTAATAGCAATCAGCCCCAGCATTTT. Its protein product is CASSLANSNQPQHF. The complete variable domain, with remaining parts taken from reference TRBV7-2 and TRBJ1-5, reads GAGVSQSPSNKVTEKGKDVELRCDPISGHTALYWYRQSLGQGLEFLIYFQGNSAPDKSGLPSDRFSAERTGGSVSTLTIQRTQQEDSAVYLCASSLANSNQPQHFGDGTRLSIL.

The J gene is TRBJ2-5, the V gene TRBV20-1; 9 bases agree with TRBD2. CDR3 length: 13 residues. Germline V gene data show CDR1 as DFQATT and CDR2 as SNEGSKA (reference sequence). Trimming cost V 3 bases and J 5 bases; bases outside gene matches: 4. The chain's CDR3 is CSASFLAGETQYF. The CDR3 DNA follows: TGCAGTGCTAGTTTTCTAGCGGGGGAGACCCAGTACTTC.

The V gene is TRBV4-1, the J gene TRBJ1-4, with no clear D. Germline V gives CDR1 MGHRA, CDR2 YSYEKL. The ends were cut back, 0 bases at V and 5 bases at J, with 13 bases in the middle. This CDR3 has 16 residues. The CDR3 coding sequence is TGCGCCAGCAGCCAAGAAGACTTGTCTTTCAATGAAAAACTGTTTTTT. It translates to CASSQEDLSFNEKLFF.

The rearrangement joins TRBV27 to TRBJ2-7, with D perhaps matching TRBD1 (5 bases). This CDR3 spans 16 amino acids. Trimming cost V 5 bases and J 11 bases, with 28 bases left between them. From germline, CDR1 is MNHEY and CDR2 SMNVEV (reference sequence). This CDR3 is CASSPGFGTDTQGEYF. The CDR3 coding sequence is TGTGCCAGCAGTCCGGGCTTCGGTACGGACACCCAAGGAGAGTACTTC.

This rearrangement joins TRBV6-5 to TRBJ1-5; tentative D call: TRBD1 (6 bases). CDR3 length equals 14 residues. CDR1 is MNHEY, CDR2 SVGAGI, per germline. Trimming cost V 6 bases and J 1 base, with 10 bases left between them. The chain's CDR3 is CASSGQMSNQPQHF. In nucleotides, the CDR3 is TGTGCCAGCAGCGGACAGATGAGCAATCAGCCCCAGCATTTT.

CDR3 region: CASSSPGQDYGYTF. The CDR3 DNA sequence: TGCGCCAGCAGCTCCCCCGGACAGGACTATGGCTACACCTTC. This rearrangement joins TRBV5-1 to TRBJ1-2, with TRBD1 identical over 7 bases. CDR1 is SGHRS and CDR2 is YFSETQ in the germline V gene. The CDR3 spans 14 residues. V lost 3 bases to trimming and J lost 3 bases; unmatched junction nucleotides: 5.

J is TRBJ1-5 and V is TRBV4-2, with 8 bases fitting TRBD1. The trim removed 0 bases at V and 5 bases at J, leaving 3 bases unmatched. Germline V gene lookup returns CDR1 LGHNA and CDR2 YNFKEQ. The CDR3 sequence is 15 residues long. The CDR3 sequence is CASSQDRQGHQPQHF. CDR3 coding DNA: TGTGCCAGCAGCCAAGATCGACAGGGGCATCAGCCCCAGCATTTT.

CDR3 sequence (DNA): TGTGCCAGCAGTCCGGGGGAGGGAGCGGGAGGACAAGCCTACGAGCAGTACTTC. Translating it yields CASSPGEGAGGQAYEQYF. The rearrangement links TRBV27 to TRBJ2-7, with 9 bases matching TRBD2. With 5 bases clipped from V and 2 bases from J, the junction kept 16 bases outside the gene matches. The CDR3 covers 18 residues. The germline gives CDR1 MNHEY, CDR2 SMNVEV (reference sequence).

The chain recombines TRBV6-2 or TRBV6-3 with TRBJ1-6; D is uncertain. The CDR3 spans 17 residues. Trimming pared 1 base from V and 9 bases from J, leaving 19 bases between. Germline values: CDR1 MNHEY, CDR2 SVGEGT. This CDR3 reads CASSYFRTVSAGSPLHF. The CDR3, as DNA: TGTGCCAGCAGTTACTTCAGGACGGTATCGGCGGGTTCACCCCTCCACTTT.

This sequence joins TRBV27 and TRBJ1-1; D gene ambiguous. CDR3 size: 12 residues. Germline loops: CDR1 MNHEY, CDR2 SMNVEV (reference sequence). V lost 4 bases and J 7 bases, leaving 10 bases between the germline ends. As DNA, the CDR3 is TGTGCCAGCAGTTCGGCGCTAGGTGAAGCTTTCTTT. Protein product: CASSSALGEAFF.

The gene calls are TRBV6-5 and TRBJ1-5; tentative D call: TRBD1 (5 bases). The CDR3 is 14 residues long. V was trimmed by 6 bases and J by 4 bases, leaving 13 bases between them. Germline V CDR1 and CDR2: MNHEY, SVGAGI. The CDR3 DNA sequence: TGTGCCAGCAGCCCCCGGGGGAGTAATCAGCCCCAGCATTTT. Residues: CASSPRGSNQPQHF.

This clone appeared a few times. The genes are TRBV5-1 and TRBJ1-1, with TRBD1 identical over 8 bases. The CDR3 contains 15 residues. The V gene's germline CDR1 is SGHRS and CDR2 YFSETQ. V shed 0 bases, J shed 6 bases, and the junction held 7 bases outside the gene matches. The CDR3 DNA follows: TGCGCCAGCAGCTTGGCGCCGACAGGGGCTGCTGAAGCTTTCTTT. Its protein is CASSLAPTGAAEAFF. The full variable domain, rest sourced from reference TRBV5-1 and TRBJ1-1, is KAGVTQTPRYLIKTRGQQVTLSCSPISGHRSVSWYQQTPGQGLQFLFEYFSETQRNKGNFPGRFSGRQFSNSRSEMNVSTLELGDSALYLCASSLAPTGAAEAFFGQGTRLTVV.

V is TRBV2 and J is TRBJ1-1; 10 nucleotides align to TRBD1. In germline, CDR1 is SNHLY, CDR2 FYNNEI. CDR3 size: 17 residues. Losses at the gene ends were 1 base for V and 0 bases for J; bases not matched to a gene: 5. CDR3 sequence: CASSEGGTGDLNTEAFF. CDR3 DNA: TGTGCCAGCAGTGAAGGAGGGACAGGGGATTTGAACACTGAAGCTTTCTTT.

This chain joins TRBV6-1 and TRBJ1-2; 7 bases map to TRBD1. The J segment lost 2 bases and the V segment lost 8 bases, leaving 5 bases of the junction unmatched. Germline CDR1 is MNHNS and CDR2 is SASEGT. The CDR3 has 13 residues. CDR3 residues: CASYARGNYGYTF. CDR3 in DNA: TGTGCCAGCTACGCCAGGGGGAACTATGGCTACACCTTC.

This rearrangement joins TRBV7-6 to TRBJ1-6, with D possibly matching TRBD1 (6 bases). This CDR3 has 16 residues. CDR1 and CDR2 (germline): SGHVS, FNYEAQ. Trimming pared 5 bases from V and 4 bases from J, leaving 15 bases between. The CDR3 is CASSPGLRGYNSPLHF. CDR3 DNA sequence: TGTGCCAGCAGCCCCGGACTCAGGGGATATAATTCACCCCTCCACTTT.

The chain couples TRBV7-9 to TRBJ1-5; the D gene is possibly TRBD1 (6 bases). Germline lookup yields CDR1 SEHNR and CDR2 FQNEAQ (reference sequence). V gave up 3 bases and J gave up 5 bases, with 26 bases separating them. The CDR3 extends over 19 amino acids. CDR3 bases: TGTGCCAGCAGCTTTGGTTGGGGCAGGGGAATTTTGATCGATCAGCCCCAGCATTTT. It yields the protein CASSFGWGRGILIDQPQHF.

The gene calls are TRBV6-5 and TRBJ1-2; 10 nucleotides line up with TRBD1. Germline CDR1 MNHEY, CDR2 SVGAGI. The CDR3 is 14 residues long. The V and J ends lost 6 bases and 4 bases, in that order; junction bases with no gene match: 5. CDR3 in DNA: TGTGCCAGCAGGTGGGACAGGGGAACCTATGGCTACACCTTC. Translation: CASRWDRGTYGYTF.

V is TRBV6-5 and J is TRBJ2-1; TRBD2 matches 9 bases. Germline V CDR1 and CDR2: MNHEY, SVGAGI. The length of the CDR3 is 15 residues. V gave up 7 bases and J gave up 3 bases; unmatched junction bases: 7. The CDR3 DNA follows: TGTGCCAGCACCCAGGGGACTAGCCTCTACAATGAGCAGTTCTTC. Protein sequence: CASTQGTSLYNEQFF.

V gene TRBV11-3 combines with J gene TRBJ2-7; 12 bases are shared with TRBD2. The CDR3 length is 15 residues. The trim removed 1 base at V and 6 bases at J, leaving 4 bases unmatched. Germline values: CDR1 SGHNT, CDR2 YENEEA. The CDR3 is CASSLGTSGTGEQYF. DNA of the CDR3: TGTGCCAGCAGCTTAGGGACTAGCGGGACGGGCGAGCAGTACTTC.

The J gene is TRBJ2-7, the V gene TRBV5-1; a weak D match, TRBD2 (5 bases). V dropped 0 bases and J dropped 0 bases, with 10 bases sitting between them. In germline, CDR1 is SGHRS, CDR2 YFSETQ. CDR3 length equals 15 residues. In DNA form, the CDR3 reads TGCGCCAGCAGCTTGGTCGGGGTCTCCTCCTACGAGCAGTACTTC. Protein: CASSLVGVSSYEQYF.

The rearrangement uses TRBV18 and TRBJ1-4, with D uncertain. Germline CDR1 reads KGHSH; CDR2 reads LQKENI. The CDR3 sequence is 16 residues long. Trimming removed 2 bases from V and 5 bases from J, with 15 bases in between. CDR3 in DNA: TGTGCCAGCTCACCAGTTAGTGGTTGGGCAAATGAAAAACTGTTTTTT. This gives the protein CASSPVSGWANEKLFF.

V gene TRBV7-9 combines with J gene TRBJ2-3; perhaps TRBD2 as D (5 bases). CDR3 size: 16 residues. V was cut by 5 bases and J by 0 bases, with 15 bases left in between. From germline, CDR1 is SEHNR and CDR2 FQNEAQ (reference sequence). The CDR3 bases are TGTGCCAGCAGCCCGAACAGTGGCGGGAGCACAGATACGCAGTATTTT. Amino acid sequence: CASSPNSGGSTDTQYF.

The CDR3 sequence is CASSFNRGYPYEQYF. The DNA of the CDR3 is TGTGCCAGCAGCTTTAACAGGGGGTATCCCTACGAGCAGTACTTC. The rearrangement joins TRBV7-2 to TRBJ2-7; TRBD1 matches at 8 bases. The J segment lost 2 bases and the V segment lost 3 bases, leaving 6 bases of the junction unmatched. The CDR3 is made up of 15 amino acids. Per germline, CDR1 SGHTA and CDR2 FQGNSA.

V usage is TRBV29-1 and J usage is TRBJ2-5; D is perhaps TRBD1 (6 bases). This CDR3 comprises 13 residues. CDR1 is SQVTM and CDR2 is ANQGSEA in the germline V gene. The V gene lost 7 bases and the J gene lost 3 bases, with 15 bases spanning the gap. The CDR3 coding sequence is TGCAGCGGACTTAGGACAGCTAAAGAGACCCAGTACTTC. Residues: CSGLRTAKETQYF.